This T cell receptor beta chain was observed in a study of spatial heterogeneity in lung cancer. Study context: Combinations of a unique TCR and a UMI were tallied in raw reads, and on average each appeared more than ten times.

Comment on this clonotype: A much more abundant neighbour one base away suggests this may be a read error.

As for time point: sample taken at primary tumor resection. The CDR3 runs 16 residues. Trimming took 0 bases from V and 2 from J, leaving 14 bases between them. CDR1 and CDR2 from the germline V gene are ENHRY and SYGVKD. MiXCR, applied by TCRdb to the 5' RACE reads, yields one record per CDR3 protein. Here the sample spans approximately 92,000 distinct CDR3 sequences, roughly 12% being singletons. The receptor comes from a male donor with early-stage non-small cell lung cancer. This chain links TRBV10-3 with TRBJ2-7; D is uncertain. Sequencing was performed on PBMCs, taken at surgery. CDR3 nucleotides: TGTGCCATCAGTGAGTCGGTGACTCCTGCTCCCTACGAGCAGTACTTC. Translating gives CAISESVTPAPYEQYF.